A single sample is the source of the 8 T cell receptor beta chains below, sequenced in a study of T cell responses to AZD1222 COVID-19 vaccine. The table came from immunoSEQ multiplex PCR; TCRdb's copy has only in-frame clones and leaves some out. The table shows about 120,000 clones, with about 86% occurring only once. The sample here was peripheral blood, taken on day 0 of AZD1222 vaccination. These receptors all come from an adult in good health.

There are a few counts of this clone. This same CDR3 is encoded by further DNA sequences in the sample. The CDR3 DNA is TGTGCCTGGAGTCCGGACAGTAATCAGCCCCAGCATTTT. Translated, it gives CAWSPDSNQPQHF. The rearrangement uses TRBV30 and TRBJ1-5; weak D call: TRBD1 (6 bases). The CDR3 is 13 amino acids. V was shortened by 2 bases and J by 4 bases, with 9 bases between the two germline ends. Germline V gene lookup returns CDR1 GTSNPN and CDR2 SVGIG (reference sequence).

This clone was seen a few times. The rearrangement uses TRBV7-2 and TRBJ1-2; possible D gene TRBD1, 5 bases. Germline V gene sequence: CDR1 SGHTA, CDR2 FQGNSA. Trimming left V 1 base short and J 8 bases short, with 11 bases between. The CDR3 has 13 residues. CDR3 sequence (DNA): TGTGCCAGCAGCTTAGAAGGGGAGGGCGGCTACACCTTC. It yields the protein CASSLEGEGGYTF.

The CDR3 loop is CASSLSGGGSTDTQYF. The CDR3 bases are TGTGCCAGCAGCTTAAGTGGAGGCGGGAGCACAGATACGCAGTATTTT. This sequence joins TRBV7-3 and TRBJ2-3; a possible D gene is TRBD2 (5 bases). CDR3 size: 16 residues. From germline, CDR1 is SGHTA and CDR2 FQGTGA. V lost 1 base and J lost 0, with 11 bases in between. The full variable domain, rest sourced from reference TRBV7-3 and TRBJ2-3, is GAGVSQTPSNKVTEKGKYVELRCDPISGHTALYWYRQSLGQGPEFLIYFQGTGAADDSGLPNDRFFAVRPEGSVSTLKIQRTERGDSAVYLCASSLSGGGSTDTQYFGPGTRLTVL.

This chain links TRBV6-6 with TRBJ2-1, with 9 bases fitting TRBD2. Germline CDR1 and CDR2: MNHNY and SVGAGI (reference sequence). V gave up 4 bases and J gave up 7 bases; unmatched junction bases: 5. This CDR3 region has 14 residues. The CDR3 DNA reads as TGTGCCAGCAGTTCGGGACTAGCTGCTAATGAGCAGTTCTTC. It encodes CASSSGLAANEQFF.

This chain links TRBV9 with TRBJ1-1, with D uncertain. V lost 4 bases to trimming and J lost 4 bases, with 14 bases between them. The CDR3 consists of 14 residues. CDR1 and CDR2 from the germline V gene are SGDLS and YYNGEE. The CDR3, as DNA: TGTGCCAGCAGCCCCGCAAGGGTCGGCACTGAAGCTTTCTTT. As protein: CASSPARVGTEAFF.

The chain combines TRBV6-6 with TRBJ2-7, with 7 positions matching TRBD1. This CDR3 is 15 amino acids long. Germline V gene lookup returns CDR1 MNHNY and CDR2 SVGAGI (reference sequence). With V trimmed by 4 bases and J by 0 bases, 6 bases remained unmatched. The CDR3 DNA reads TGTGCCAGCAGTTCCGTACAGGGGATCTCCTACGAGCAGTACTTC. This encodes CASSSVQGISYEQYF.

This clone was counted a few times. The rearrangement links TRBV3-1 (or the pseudogene TRBV3-2) to TRBJ1-1; D unresolved. V lost 1 base and J 4 bases, leaving 7 bases between the germline ends. The germline CDR1 and CDR2 sequences are LGHDT and YNNKEL (reference sequence). There are 13 residues in the CDR3. The CDR3 bases are TGTGCCAGCAGCCAAGGAACCGTCACTGAAGCTTTCTTT. Its protein product is CASSQGTVTEAFF.

The rearrangement uses TRBV6-2 or TRBV6-3 and TRBJ1-2; D is unclear. Deletions cut 4 bases from V and 7 bases from J, with 7 bases between. Per the germline V gene, CDR1 is MNHEY and CDR2 is SVGEGT. CDR3 length: 11 residues. The CDR3 DNA is TGTGCCAGCAGTTCTGCCTCTGGCTACACCTTC. Protein: CASSSASGYTF.